This T cell receptor beta chain stems from a study of cytomegalovirus exposure and HLA in healthy donors. Whole-study results and caveats: As a later analysis showed, a missense DCLRE1C variant was linked to trimming of TCR beta V- and J-genes. With high specificity and sensitivity, the classifier reportedly diagnosed cytomegalovirus status.

60 Vbeta and 13 Jbeta primers were used in PCR. The repertoire was sequenced with immunoSEQ multiplex PCR; TCRdb's copy has only in-frame clones and lacks some. The sample records 99,000 or so clones, around three quarters being singletons. Turning to this clone: What it binds is unknown.

The CDR3 length is 13 residues. Germline CDR1 is GTSNPN and CDR2 is SVGIG (reference sequence). V was cut by 8 bases and J by 0 bases, with 8 bases left in between. The chain uses TRBV30 and TRBJ2-6; a weak D match, TRBD1 (5 bases). The receptor was isolated from a woman aged 18 to 35 in good health and CMV-seropositive. The sequencing sample was made of PBMCs. The CDR3 here is CARRVSGANVLTF. CDR3 bases: TGTGCCCGCAGGGTCTCTGGGGCCAACGTCCTGACTTTC. Combining the CDR3 with reference TRBV30 and TRBJ2-6 gives the whole variable domain SQTIHQWPATLVQPVGSPLSLECTVEGTSNPNLYWYRQAAGRGLQLLFYSVGIGQISSEVPQNLSASRPQDRQFILSSKKLLLSDSGFYLCARRVSGANVLTFGAGSRLTVL.